The source of this T cell receptor beta chain is a study of OX40 agonist ivuxolimab in advanced cancers. Using immunoSEQ multiplex PCR, the repertoire was profiled, and TCRdb retains in-frame clones only, with some absent. The sample lists around 100,000 clones, about nine tenths occurring once. Patients who had autoimmune disease history or got systemic immunosuppression were left out. The germline V gene has CDR1 MNHNS and CDR2 SASEGT. V was clipped by 7 bases and J by 9 bases, with 10 bases between them. The CDR3 covers 12 residues. Comment on this clone: The sample has other DNA sequences that encode this CDR3 too.

The chain is built from TRBV6-1 and TRBJ1-6; D is perhaps TRBD1 (5 bases). The material sequenced was CD4+ or CD8+ T cells sorted from blood, taken in a trial of the OX40 agonist ivuxolimab. The receptor was isolated from an adult with an advanced solid tumor such as melanoma, head and neck, liver or kidney cancer. CDR3 DNA sequence: TGTGCCAGCACCGTGGGGGGTTCACCCCTCCACTTT. Translated, it gives CASTVGGSPLHF.